This entry concerns a single T cell receptor (beta chain). Using immunoSEQ multiplex PCR, the repertoire was profiled, and TCRdb retains in-frame clones only, with some absent. Of 45,000 to 60,000 clones listed, approximately 70% are singletons. Trimming stripped 8 bases from V and 2 bases from J, with 15 bases between. This CDR3 spans 14 amino acids. Germline V gives CDR1 WSHSY, CDR2 SAAADI. This sample was included in a study of T cell clones after liver transplantation. As for the study in general: In this trial, immunosuppression withdrawal was attempted within 2 years of liver transplant. Subjects received no induction therapy and standard immunosuppression until randomization at 12-24 months post-transplant. Samples came pre-transplant, pre-randomization before withdrawal, and post-randomization after withdrawal ended.

Thawed unstimulated PBMCs were FACS-sorted by CD3, CD4 and CD8 into two populations. This clonotype was obtained from a human patient who received a liver transplant. The graft donor may account for some of the T cells. Material: CD4+ T cells from blood, obtained at the approximately 16-month timepoint. The J gene is TRBJ2-5, the V gene TRBV10-2, with D perhaps TRBD1 or TRBD2 (5 bases each). CDR3 loop: CASASRDGQETQYF. The CDR3, as DNA: TGCGCCAGCGCCTCCCGGGACGGACAAGAGACCCAGTACTTC.